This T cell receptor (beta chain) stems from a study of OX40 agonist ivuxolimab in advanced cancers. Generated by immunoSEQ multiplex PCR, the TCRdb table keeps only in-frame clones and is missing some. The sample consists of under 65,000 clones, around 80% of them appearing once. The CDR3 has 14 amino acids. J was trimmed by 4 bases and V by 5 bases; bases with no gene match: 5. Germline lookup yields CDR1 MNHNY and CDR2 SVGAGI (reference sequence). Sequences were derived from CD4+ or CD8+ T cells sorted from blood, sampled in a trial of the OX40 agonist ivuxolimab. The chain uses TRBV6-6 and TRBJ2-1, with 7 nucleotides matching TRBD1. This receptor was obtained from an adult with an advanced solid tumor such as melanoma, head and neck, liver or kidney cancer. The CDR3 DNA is TGTGCCAGCAGTCGACAGGGAAGATACAATGAGCAGTTCTTC. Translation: CASSRQGRYNEQFF.